A selection of T cell receptor beta chains follows, all from one sample in a study of blood T cell repertoires in COVID-19. Method: immunoSEQ multiplex PCR; TCRdb's copy keeps in-frame clones and lacks some. The sample holds 250,000 to 400,000 clones, around 85% seen once. Material for sequencing was PBMCs or T cells enriched from blood (not recorded which). These receptors originate from a woman aged 30 to 39 who had been exposed to COVID-19. CDR3s include the opening cysteine and the closing phenylalanine or tryptophan. A D gene is named only where the DNA matches it firmly. Part of the rows lack a size; the others show once, few, many or a class for expanded clones.

TRBV15	-	TRBJ2-7	TRBD1	TGTGCCACCAGCACCGGGACAGGGCCTTACGAGCAGTACTTC	CATSTGTGPYEQYF
TRBV19	-	TRBJ2-7	TRBD2	TGTGCCAGTAGTATACGGGGCTTGGTTAGCGGGAGCGGTAACGAGCAGTACTTC	CASSIRGLVSGSGNEQYF
TRBV28	-	TRBJ2-7	TRBD2	TGTGCCAGCAGTACCCGGGAGGGTTACGAGCAGTACTTC	CASSTREGYEQYF
TRBV5-1	once	TRBJ1-1	-	TGCGCCAGCAGCTTGGACGGGGGTGCGAACACTGAAGCTTTCTTT	CASSLDGGANTEAFF
TRBV6-5	-	TRBJ2-7	TRBD2	TGTGCCAGCAGGCCCCCGGGGGGGCTGGATTACGAGCAGTACTTC	CASRPPGGLDYEQYF
TRBV7-2	-	TRBJ1-1	-	TGTGCCAGCAGCCTAGGGGGGGACACTGAAGCTTTCTTT	CASSLGGDTEAFF
TRBV19	few	TRBJ2-1	-	TGTGCCAGTAGTGTAGGTTTTCGGGGTTGGGTCAATGAGCAGTTCTTC	CASSVGFRGWVNEQFF
TRBV7-8	-	TRBJ2-7	TRBD2	TGTGCCAGCAGCGTCGAGCGGGGTACCTACGAGCAGTACTTC	CASSVERGTYEQYF
TRBV3-1/TRBV3-2	-	TRBJ1-5	TRBD1	TGTGCCAGCAGCCAACTGGGAGGGACAGGGGGAAATCAGCCCCAGCATTTT	CASSQLGGTGGNQPQHF
TRBV4-3	-	TRBJ2-7	TRBD2	TGCGCCAGCAGCCTAAGGACTAGCGGGGCCTACGAGCAGTACTTC	CASSLRTSGAYEQYF
TRBV5-1	-	TRBJ2-3	TRBD1	TGCGCCAGCAGCTTGGTGGGACAGGGTAGCACAGATACGCAGTATTTT	CASSLVGQGSTDTQYF
TRBV2	-	TRBJ2-2	-	TGTGCCACCCGGAGAAACACCGGGGAGCTGTTTTTT	CATRRNTGELFF
TRBV28	once	TRBJ1-6	-	TGTGCCAGCGGCACAGGGATTTTTAATTCACCCCTCCACTTT	CASGTGIFNSPLHF
TRBV7-9	-	TRBJ1-5	-	TGTGCCAGCTCCTGGGGGGTTGGCGATCAGCCCCAGCATTTT	CASSWGVGDQPQHF
TRBV28	-	TRBJ2-2	-	TGTGCCAGCAGTTATCGAGGTCCCACCGGGGAGCTGTTTTTT	CASSYRGPTGELFF
TRBV5-5	-	TRBJ2-7	-	TGTGCCAGCAGCTTGTACGGGGGAGAGCAGTACTTC	CASSLYGGEQYF
TRBV5-4	-	TRBJ2-5	TRBD2	TGTGCCAGCAGCCCCGGGTCTAGCGGGAGGGGACAAGAGACCCAGTACTTC	CASSPGSSGRGQETQYF
TRBV18	once	TRBJ1-4	-	TGTGCCAGCTCACCCGGTGTTTCAACTAATGAAAAACTGTTTTTT	CASSPGVSTNEKLFF
TRBV11-2	-	TRBJ2-7	-	TGTGCCAGCAGCTTTCTAGGCCACGAGCAGTACTTC	CASSFLGHEQYF
TRBV7-6	-	TRBJ2-1	TRBD2	TGTGCCAGCAGCTTAGCAATAGCGGGCGCCTACAATGAGCAGTTCTTC	CASSLAIAGAYNEQFF
TRBV5-1	-	TRBJ2-1	TRBD2	TGCGCCAGCAGCTTGGACCGGACCTGGGCGGGGACTAGCGGGGGCGGGCAGTTCTTC	CASSLDRTWAGTSGGGQFF
TRBV9	-	TRBJ1-2	-	TGTGCCAGCAGCGCCGGCGGGGTCTTTACTAACTATGGCTACACCTTC	CASSAGGVFTNYGYTF
TRBV28	-	TRBJ2-1	-	TGTGCCAGCAGTTTCGGGTCGGGATGGGGTAATGAGCAGTTCTTC	CASSFGSGWGNEQFF
TRBV9	-	TRBJ1-1	-	TGTGCCAGCAGCCCTCAGGGGCTGAACACTGAAGCTTTCTTT	CASSPQGLNTEAFF
TRBV4-1	-	TRBJ1-2	-	TGCGCCAGCAGCCAAGACACAGGGAAAGACTATGGCTACACCTTC	CASSQDTGKDYGYTF
TRBV30	-	TRBJ1-4	-	TGTGCCTGGACTTGGGGGGGTGAAAAACTGTTTTTT	CAWTWGGEKLFF
TRBV24-1	-	TRBJ2-7	TRBD1	TGTGCCACCAGTGATTCCCTTGGACAGGGATCCTACGAGCAGTACTTC	CATSDSLGQGSYEQYF
TRBV7-3	few	TRBJ2-7	TRBD2	TGTGCCAGCAGCCCGAGCGGGGGAGGGTTCCAACGGCTGTACTTC	CASSPSGGGFQRLYF